This is a list of T cell receptor beta chains from one sample in a study of identical twins. MiXCR, run by TCRdb on the 5' RACE reads, gives a single entry per CDR3 protein. This table has about 530,000 distinct CDR3 sequences, about a fifth appearing once. The same data also contributed to another study, on yellow fever vaccine responses in identical twins.

The sample was CD4+ T cells sorted from blood. The receptors stem from a woman younger than 30 in good health. CDR3s include the opening cysteine and the closing phenylalanine or tryptophan. D genes are given only for firm matches. Not every row has a clone size; where given, it reads once, few, many or a size class.

TRBV7-3,13,-,TRBJ2-7,few,CASSGGGLLEQYF,TGTGCCAGCAGCGGAGGAGGCCTTCTCGAGCAGTACTTC
TRBV5-1,18,-,TRBJ2-2,-,CASSSNGPGPSNTGELFF,TGCGCCAGCAGCTCAAACGGACCGGGACCGTCGAACACCGGGGAGCTGTTTTTT
TRBV4-2,16,-,TRBJ2-1,few,CASSQDWETPYNEQFF,TGTGCCAGCAGCCAAGATTGGGAAACCCCTTACAATGAGCAGTTCTTC
TRBV27,15,-,TRBJ2-1,-,CASSFVKGPYNEQFF,TGTGCCAGCAGTTTCGTGAAGGGACCCTACAATGAGCAGTTCTTC
TRBV15,16,TRBD2,TRBJ2-3,-,CATSRDGSGRGDTQYF,TGTGCCACCAGCAGAGATGGGTCGGGGAGGGGTGATACGCAGTATTTT
TRBV5-1,14,-,TRBJ1-2,few,CASRLGEANYGYTF,TGCGCCAGCAGGTTGGGAGAAGCTAACTATGGCTACACCTTC
TRBV15,17,-,TRBJ2-3,-,CATSTLGRREGTDTQYF,TGTGCCACCAGCACCCTCGGTCGAAGGGAGGGCACAGATACGCAGTATTTT
TRBV12-3/TRBV12-4,12,-,TRBJ2-3,few,CASRIWEDTQYF,TGTGCCAGCAGGATATGGGAAGATACGCAGTATTTT
TRBV27,14,-,TRBJ2-7,many,CASSSSTVTYEQYF,-
TRBV10-3,15,TRBD1,TRBJ2-1,-,CAISEAGGGYNEQFF,TGTGCCATCAGTGAGGCAGGGGGCGGCTACAATGAGCAGTTCTTC
TRBV15,15,-,TRBJ1-4,-,CATSREGSGFEKLFF,TGTGCCACCAGCAGAGAAGGGAGCGGTTTTGAAAAACTGTTTTTT
TRBV6-1,16,TRBD2,TRBJ2-2,few,CASSPATSGRGGELFF,TGTGCCAGCAGTCCAGCCACTAGCGGGAGGGGGGGGGAGCTGTTTTTT
TRBV29-1,14,TRBD1,TRBJ1-2,-,CSVGSGTGVLGYTF,TGCAGCGTTGGGTCCGGCACAGGGGTATTAGGCTACACCTTC
TRBV10-3,15,TRBD2,TRBJ2-3,-,CAISPGTSGPDTQYF,TGTGCCATCAGTCCCGGGACTAGCGGCCCCGATACGCAGTATTTT
TRBV5-1,14,TRBD1,TRBJ2-5,few,CATSTGGISETQYF,TGCGCCACTTCGACAGGGGGTATCTCCGAGACCCAGTACTTC
TRBV10-3,13,-,TRBJ1-5,-,CAIRRDSNQPQHF,TGTGCCATCAGAAGAGACAGTAATCAGCCCCAGCATTTT
TRBV12-3/TRBV12-4,13,-,TRBJ2-6,few,CASSRQVRYVLTF,TGTGCCAGCAGTAGACAGGTCAGGTACGTCCTGACTTTC
TRBV10-3,14,-,TRBJ1-6,few,CAISTQDTLGPLHF,TGTGCCATCAGTACCCAGGACACCTTGGGGCCCCTCCACTTT
TRBV20-1,15,TRBD1,TRBJ1-5,few,CSASSDRGLNQPQHF,TGCAGTGCTTCTTCGGACAGGGGGCTAAATCAGCCCCAGCATTTT
TRBV19,18,-,TRBJ2-4,few,CASSNGRLPPSAKNIQYF,TGTGCCAGTAGTAATGGGCGTCTACCCCCCTCAGCCAAAAACATTCAGTACTTC
TRBV29-1,14,TRBD2,TRBJ2-7,few,CSVAKLAGGYEQYF,TGCAGCGTTGCCAAACTAGCGGGAGGATACGAGCAGTACTTC
TRBV24-1,15,-,TRBJ2-3,few,CATSDVGRSADTQYF,TGTGCCACCAGTGATGTAGGACGGTCTGCAGATACGCAGTATTTT
TRBV7-2,15,-,TRBJ2-3,few,CASSLVGGFSDTQYF,TGTGCCAGCAGCTTAGTCGGGGGTTTCTCCGATACGCAGTATTTT
TRBV4-2,16,-,TRBJ1-5,-,CDSSQERDRYNQPQHF,TGTGACAGCAGCCAAGAGAGGGATCGGTACAATCAGCCCCAGCATTTT
TRBV10-3,16,-,TRBJ2-3,few,CAIRGFGASGTDTQYF,TGTGCCATCAGGGGGTTCGGGGCCTCGGGTACAGATACGCAGTATTTT
TRBV5-1,14,TRBD2,TRBJ2-3,-,CASSTGTRVDTQYF,TGCGCCAGCAGCACCGGGACTAGGGTGGATACGCAGTATTTT
TRBV20-1,14,-,TRBJ2-1,-,CSARKVAVSDEQFF,TGCAGTGCTAGGAAGGTAGCGGTTTCCGATGAGCAGTTCTTC